This T cell receptor (beta chain) appears in the sequencing data of a study of cytomegalovirus exposure and HLA in healthy donors. Study-level background: The use of the same platform for the approximately 130 validation repertoires and the 650 to 850 first-cohort repertoires was reported by a later analysis.

The CDR3 runs to 15 residues. With 0 bases removed from V and 1 base from J, the gap between germline ends came to 10 bases. CDR1 is SGDLS, CDR2 YYNGEE, per germline. Method: immunoSEQ multiplex PCR; TCRdb's copy keeps in-frame clones and lacks some. The profile shows 71,000 or so clones, 94% of them singletons. Among the 120 or so subjects of the validation cohort, separate from the 666-subject first cohort, were the donors. The clonotype was recovered from a woman between 18 and 30 years old in good health and CMV-seronegative. The chain carries TRBV9 and TRBJ1-1; D is unclear. Specimen: PBMCs. The CDR3 coding sequence is TGTGCCAGCAGCGTAGAAGGTGGGCCGAACACTGAAGCTTTCTTT. Protein sequence: CASSVEGGPNTEAFF.